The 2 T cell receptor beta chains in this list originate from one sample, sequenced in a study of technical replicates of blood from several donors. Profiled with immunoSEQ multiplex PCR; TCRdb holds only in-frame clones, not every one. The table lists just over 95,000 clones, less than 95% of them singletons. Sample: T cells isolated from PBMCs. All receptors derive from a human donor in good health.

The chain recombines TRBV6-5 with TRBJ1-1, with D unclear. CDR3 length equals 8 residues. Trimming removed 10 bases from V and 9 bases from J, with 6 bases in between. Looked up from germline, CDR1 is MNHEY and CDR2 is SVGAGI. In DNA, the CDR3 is TGTGCCACCCCTAAAGCTTTCTTT. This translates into CATPKAFF.

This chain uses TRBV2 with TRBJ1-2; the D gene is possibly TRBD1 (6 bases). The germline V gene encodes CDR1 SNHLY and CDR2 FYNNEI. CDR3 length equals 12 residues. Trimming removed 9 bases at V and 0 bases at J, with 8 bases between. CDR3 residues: CASTGTNYGYTF. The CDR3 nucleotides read TGTGCCAGTACAGGGACTAACTATGGCTACACCTTC.